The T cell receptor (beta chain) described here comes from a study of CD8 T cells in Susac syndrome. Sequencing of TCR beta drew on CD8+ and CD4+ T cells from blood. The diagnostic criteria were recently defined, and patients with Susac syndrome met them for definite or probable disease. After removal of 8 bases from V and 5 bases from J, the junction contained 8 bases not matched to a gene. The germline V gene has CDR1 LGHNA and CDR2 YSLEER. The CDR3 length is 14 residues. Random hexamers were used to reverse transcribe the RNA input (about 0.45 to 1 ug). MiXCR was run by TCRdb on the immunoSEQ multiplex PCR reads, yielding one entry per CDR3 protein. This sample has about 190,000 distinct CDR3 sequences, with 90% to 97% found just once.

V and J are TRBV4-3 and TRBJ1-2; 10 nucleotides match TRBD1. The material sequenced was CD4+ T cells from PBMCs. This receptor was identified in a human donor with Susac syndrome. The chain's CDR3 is CASARGQGWYGYTF. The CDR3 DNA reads TGCGCCAGCGCCCGGGGACAGGGGTGGTATGGCTACACCTTC.